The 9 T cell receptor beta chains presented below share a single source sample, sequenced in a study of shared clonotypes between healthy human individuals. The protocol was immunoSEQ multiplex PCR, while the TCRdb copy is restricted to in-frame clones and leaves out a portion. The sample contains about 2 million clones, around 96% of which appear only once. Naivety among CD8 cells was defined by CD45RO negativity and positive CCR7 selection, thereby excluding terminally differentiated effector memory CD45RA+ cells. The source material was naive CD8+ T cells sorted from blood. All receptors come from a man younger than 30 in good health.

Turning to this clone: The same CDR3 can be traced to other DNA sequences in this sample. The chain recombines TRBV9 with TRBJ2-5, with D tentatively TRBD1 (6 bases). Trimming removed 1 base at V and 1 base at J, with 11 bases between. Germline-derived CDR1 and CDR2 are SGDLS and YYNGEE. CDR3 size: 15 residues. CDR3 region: CASSVTGTLQETQYF. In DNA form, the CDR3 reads TGTGCCAGCAGCGTAACCGGGACACTCCAAGAGACCCAGTACTTC. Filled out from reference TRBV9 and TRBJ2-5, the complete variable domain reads DSGVTQTPKHLITATGQRVTLRCSPRSGDLSVYWYQQSLDQGLQFLIQYYNGEERAKGNILERFSAQQFPDLHSELNLSSLELGDSALYFCASSVTGTLQETQYFGPGTRLLVL.

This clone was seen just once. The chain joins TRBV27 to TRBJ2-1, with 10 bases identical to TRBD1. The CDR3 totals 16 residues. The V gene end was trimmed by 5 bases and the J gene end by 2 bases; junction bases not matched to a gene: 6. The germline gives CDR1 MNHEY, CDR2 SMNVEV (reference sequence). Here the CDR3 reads CASSPRQGAAYNEQFF. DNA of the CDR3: TGTGCCAGCAGTCCCCGACAGGGGGCGGCCTACAATGAGCAGTTCTTC.

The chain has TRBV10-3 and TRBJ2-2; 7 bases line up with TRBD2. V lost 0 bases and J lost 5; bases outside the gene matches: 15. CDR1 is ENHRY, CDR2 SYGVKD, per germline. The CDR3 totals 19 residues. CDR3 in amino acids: CAISESSEWTRHRTGELFF. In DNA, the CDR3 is TGTGCCATCAGTGAGTCTAGTGAATGGACTAGACATAGGACCGGGGAGCTGTTTTTT.

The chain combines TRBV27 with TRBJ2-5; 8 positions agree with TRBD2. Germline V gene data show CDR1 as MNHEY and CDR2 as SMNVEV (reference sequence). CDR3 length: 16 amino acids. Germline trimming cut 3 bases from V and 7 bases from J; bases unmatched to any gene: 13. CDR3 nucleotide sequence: TGTGCCAGCAGTTTTTTTGGCGGGGGGCTGGCGGGGACCCAGTACTTC. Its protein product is CASSFFGGGLAGTQYF.

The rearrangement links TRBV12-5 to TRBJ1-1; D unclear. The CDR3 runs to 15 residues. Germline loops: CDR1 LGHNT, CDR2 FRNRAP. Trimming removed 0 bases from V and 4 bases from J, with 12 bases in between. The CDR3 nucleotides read TGTGCTAGTGGTTTGGTCGAGGTCCGGGGCACTGAAGCTTTCTTT. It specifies CASGLVEVRGTEAFF. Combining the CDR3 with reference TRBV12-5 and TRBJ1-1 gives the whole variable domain DARVTQTPRHKVTEMGQEVTMRCQPILGHNTVFWYRQTMMQGLELLAYFRNRAPLDDSGMPKDRFSAEMPDATLATLKIQPSEPRDSAVYFCASGLVEVRGTEAFFGQGTRLTVV.

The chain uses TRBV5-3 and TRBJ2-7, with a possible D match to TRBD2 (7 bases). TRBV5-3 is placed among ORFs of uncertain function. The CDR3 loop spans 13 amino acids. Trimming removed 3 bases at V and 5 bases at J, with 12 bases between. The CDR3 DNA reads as TGTGCCAGAAGCTCCACAGGGAGGGACGAGCAGTACTTC. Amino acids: CARSSTGRDEQYF.

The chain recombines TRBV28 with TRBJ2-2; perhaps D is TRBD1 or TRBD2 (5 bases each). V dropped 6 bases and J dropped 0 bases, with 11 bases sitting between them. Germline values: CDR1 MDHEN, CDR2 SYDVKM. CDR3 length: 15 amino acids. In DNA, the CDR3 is TGTGCCAGCAGCCCCGGGACGGCGAACACCGGGGAGCTGTTTTTT. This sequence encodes CASSPGTANTGELFF.

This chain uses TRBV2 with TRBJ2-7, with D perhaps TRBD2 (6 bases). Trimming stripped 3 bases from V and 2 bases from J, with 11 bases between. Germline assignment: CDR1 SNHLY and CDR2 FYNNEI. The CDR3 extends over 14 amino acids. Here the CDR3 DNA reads TGTGCCAGCAGTGAGGGGGGACTGACCTACGAGCAGTACTTC. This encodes CASSEGGLTYEQYF.

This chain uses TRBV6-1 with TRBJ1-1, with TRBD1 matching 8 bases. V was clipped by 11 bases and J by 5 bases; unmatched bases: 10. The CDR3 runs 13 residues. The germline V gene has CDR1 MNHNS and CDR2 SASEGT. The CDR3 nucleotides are TGTGCCGCCTGGTGGACAGGGACAACTGAAGCTTTCTTT. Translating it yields CAAWWTGTTEAFF.